The 5 T cell receptor gamma chains below all came from one sample that was sequenced in a study of γδ T cells in repeated Plasmodium falciparum infection. TCRdb reapplied CATT to the multiplex PCR reads. This sample has 13,000 to 15,000 gamma-chain clones, with 1.6% found just once. Bulk repertoires came from Vgamma9/Vdelta2+ or Vdelta2-negative gammadelta T cells flow-sorted from PBMC. Sequencing was done on a sample of gamma-delta T cells from blood. Every receptor here comes from a pool of human donors (malaria-infected and uninfected, not separated).

This clone was counted ten times or more. The protein TCRdb gives is from a much larger clone and does not agree with this DNA's translation at residue 7, likely a read error; the protein shown here comes from the DNA. The chain links TRGV9 to TRGJP2. No J gene is reported in TCRdb; it was inferred here by comparing the DNA with germline. Germline lookup yields CDR1 GITISATS and CDR2 ISYDGTV (reference sequence). The CDR3 spans 15 residues. J lost 3 bases, V lost 3 bases, and 7 bases had no gene match. CDR3 nucleotide sequence: TGTGCCTTGTGGGAGCCGATCGGTAGTGATTGGATCAAGACGTTT. Its translation is CALWEPIGSDWIKTF.

Turning to this clone: A far larger clone differs by one base, so this is likely a read error. The sample has other DNA sequences that encode this CDR3 too. The V gene is given as TRGV3, and no J gene call is available. Germline V CDR1 and CDR2: VTNTFY, YDVSTARD (reference sequence). The CDR3 is made up of 20 amino acids. This CDR3 is CATWDRPYWSPHISPLGKLF. CDR3 sequence (DNA): TGTGCCACCTGGGACAGGCCTTATTGGTCGCCTCATATATCCCCTTTAGGGAAACTCTTC.

This clone was picked up a small number of times. The protein recorded in TCRdb matches a much larger clone and deviates from this DNA's translation at residue 3, suggesting a read error; the protein here is obtained by translating the DNA. The genes are TRGV9 and TRGJP. The J gene was not available in TCRdb and was assigned here by matching the DNA to germline segments. Germline V lookup: CDR1 GITISATS, CDR2 ISYDGTV (reference sequence). The CDR3 length is 17 residues. The CDR3 DNA follows: TGTGCCATGTGGGACCAGGTGCGAGAGTTGGGCAAAAAAATCAAGGTATTT. Translating it yields CAMWDQVRELGKKIKVF.

This clone was counted only a few times. TCRdb's protein for this DNA is that of a much larger clone and differs from the translation at residue 6, likely a read error; the protein shown is the DNA translation. The CDR3 sequence: CATWDRKGSDWIKTF. CDR3 in DNA: TGTGCCACCTGGGACAGGAAGGGTAGTGATTGGATCAAGACGTTT. The chain has TRGV2 and TRGJP2. Matching the DNA to germline supplied the J gene, which TCRdb does not give. The CDR3 is 15 residues long. J gave up 3 bases and V 3 bases, and 7 bases lay outside the gene matches. Germline CDR1 reads EGSNGY; CDR2 reads YDSYNSKV.

For this clone: This DNA's translation differs at residue 14 from TCRdb's protein, which comes from a much larger clone; a read error is likely, and the protein shown is translated from the DNA. The V gene is TRGV4, but the J gene lacks a call. Germline values: CDR1 EGSTGY, CDR2 YDSYTSSV. The CDR3 extends over 16 amino acids. Here the CDR3 reads CATWDPKRPDYYKRLF. The CDR3 DNA reads as TGTGCCACCTGGGACCCTAAAAGACCTGATTATTATAAGAGACTCTTT.